The rows below give T cell receptor beta chains drawn from one sample of a study of T cell changes during pregnancy in multiple sclerosis. Generated by immunoSEQ multiplex PCR, the TCRdb table keeps only in-frame clones and is missing some. Altogether approximately 48,000 clones are present, 85% to 95% being singletons, with the ten largest covering around 0.6%. Source: CD4+ T cells from peripheral blood mononuclear cells, taken in the second trimester of pregnancy. These receptors were collected from a female donor with multiple sclerosis, enrolled in a pregnancy study. Both conserved end residues are part of each CDR3. Fields, in order: V gene, J gene, D gene, clone size, CDR3 DNA, CDR3 protein. D genes are given only for firm matches. Size is omitted from some rows. Given values are once, few, many or a class for expanded clones.

>TRBV16|TRBJ1-2|.|.
TGTGCCAGCAGCCCGGGAACAGGGATCTATGGCTACACCTTC
CASSPGTGIYGYTF
>TRBV13|TRBJ2-5|.|.
TGTGCCAGCAGCTTATTTTGGGCTAGCGCCGGGGCCAAAGAGACCCAGTACTTC
CASSLFWASAGAKETQYF
>TRBV4-2|TRBJ2-2|TRBD1|.
TGTGCCAGCAGCCAAGCGACAGGGGCTCCCGGGGAGCTGTTTTTT
CASSQATGAPGELFF
>TRBV6-5|TRBJ1-5|TRBD1|.
TGTGCCAGCAGGCCGGAACAGGGGGGAAATCAGCCCCAGCATTTT
CASRPEQGGNQPQHF
>TRBV5-4|TRBJ2-3|TRBD2|.
TGTGCCAGCAGTCAAAACTCCCTAGCGGGGGGCCGGACAGATACGCAGTATTTT
CASSQNSLAGGRTDTQYF
>TRBV7-9|TRBJ2-3|TRBD2|.
TGTGCCAGCAGCACTGGTAGGGCTAGCGGGGGGCGGAGCACAGATACGCAGTATTTT
CASSTGRASGGRSTDTQYF
>TRBV15|TRBJ2-5|TRBD1|once
TGTGCCACCAGCAGAGATCCCGGACAGGGGTCTCTCGAGACCCAGTACTTC
CATSRDPGQGSLETQYF
>TRBV7-3|TRBJ2-7|.|.
TGTGCCAGCAGCTTAACGTCGGGATCGGTCGAGCAGTACTTC
CASSLTSGSVEQYF
>TRBV6-6|TRBJ2-7|.|.
TGTGCCAGCAGTTCCCCCGCGACAGGAATCTCCTACGAGCAGTACTTC
CASSSPATGISYEQYF
>TRBV4-2|TRBJ1-2|.|.
TGTGCCAGCAGCCAAGAACAGACAAGCTATGGCTACACCTTC
CASSQEQTSYGYTF